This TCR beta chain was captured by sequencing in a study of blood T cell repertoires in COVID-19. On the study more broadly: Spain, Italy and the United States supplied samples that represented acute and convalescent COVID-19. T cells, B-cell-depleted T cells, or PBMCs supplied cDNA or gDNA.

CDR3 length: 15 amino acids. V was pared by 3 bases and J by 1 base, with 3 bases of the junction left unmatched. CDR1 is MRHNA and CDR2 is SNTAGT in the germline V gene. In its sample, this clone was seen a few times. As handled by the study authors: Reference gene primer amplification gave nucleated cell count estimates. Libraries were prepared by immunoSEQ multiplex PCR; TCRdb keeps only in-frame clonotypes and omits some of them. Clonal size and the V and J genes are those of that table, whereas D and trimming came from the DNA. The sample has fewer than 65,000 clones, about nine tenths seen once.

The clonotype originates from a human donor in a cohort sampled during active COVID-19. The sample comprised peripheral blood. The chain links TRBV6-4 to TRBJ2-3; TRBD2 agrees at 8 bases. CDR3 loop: CASSDGAGGTDTQYF. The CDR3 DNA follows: TGTGCCAGCAGTGATGGAGCGGGAGGCACAGATACGCAGTATTTT.